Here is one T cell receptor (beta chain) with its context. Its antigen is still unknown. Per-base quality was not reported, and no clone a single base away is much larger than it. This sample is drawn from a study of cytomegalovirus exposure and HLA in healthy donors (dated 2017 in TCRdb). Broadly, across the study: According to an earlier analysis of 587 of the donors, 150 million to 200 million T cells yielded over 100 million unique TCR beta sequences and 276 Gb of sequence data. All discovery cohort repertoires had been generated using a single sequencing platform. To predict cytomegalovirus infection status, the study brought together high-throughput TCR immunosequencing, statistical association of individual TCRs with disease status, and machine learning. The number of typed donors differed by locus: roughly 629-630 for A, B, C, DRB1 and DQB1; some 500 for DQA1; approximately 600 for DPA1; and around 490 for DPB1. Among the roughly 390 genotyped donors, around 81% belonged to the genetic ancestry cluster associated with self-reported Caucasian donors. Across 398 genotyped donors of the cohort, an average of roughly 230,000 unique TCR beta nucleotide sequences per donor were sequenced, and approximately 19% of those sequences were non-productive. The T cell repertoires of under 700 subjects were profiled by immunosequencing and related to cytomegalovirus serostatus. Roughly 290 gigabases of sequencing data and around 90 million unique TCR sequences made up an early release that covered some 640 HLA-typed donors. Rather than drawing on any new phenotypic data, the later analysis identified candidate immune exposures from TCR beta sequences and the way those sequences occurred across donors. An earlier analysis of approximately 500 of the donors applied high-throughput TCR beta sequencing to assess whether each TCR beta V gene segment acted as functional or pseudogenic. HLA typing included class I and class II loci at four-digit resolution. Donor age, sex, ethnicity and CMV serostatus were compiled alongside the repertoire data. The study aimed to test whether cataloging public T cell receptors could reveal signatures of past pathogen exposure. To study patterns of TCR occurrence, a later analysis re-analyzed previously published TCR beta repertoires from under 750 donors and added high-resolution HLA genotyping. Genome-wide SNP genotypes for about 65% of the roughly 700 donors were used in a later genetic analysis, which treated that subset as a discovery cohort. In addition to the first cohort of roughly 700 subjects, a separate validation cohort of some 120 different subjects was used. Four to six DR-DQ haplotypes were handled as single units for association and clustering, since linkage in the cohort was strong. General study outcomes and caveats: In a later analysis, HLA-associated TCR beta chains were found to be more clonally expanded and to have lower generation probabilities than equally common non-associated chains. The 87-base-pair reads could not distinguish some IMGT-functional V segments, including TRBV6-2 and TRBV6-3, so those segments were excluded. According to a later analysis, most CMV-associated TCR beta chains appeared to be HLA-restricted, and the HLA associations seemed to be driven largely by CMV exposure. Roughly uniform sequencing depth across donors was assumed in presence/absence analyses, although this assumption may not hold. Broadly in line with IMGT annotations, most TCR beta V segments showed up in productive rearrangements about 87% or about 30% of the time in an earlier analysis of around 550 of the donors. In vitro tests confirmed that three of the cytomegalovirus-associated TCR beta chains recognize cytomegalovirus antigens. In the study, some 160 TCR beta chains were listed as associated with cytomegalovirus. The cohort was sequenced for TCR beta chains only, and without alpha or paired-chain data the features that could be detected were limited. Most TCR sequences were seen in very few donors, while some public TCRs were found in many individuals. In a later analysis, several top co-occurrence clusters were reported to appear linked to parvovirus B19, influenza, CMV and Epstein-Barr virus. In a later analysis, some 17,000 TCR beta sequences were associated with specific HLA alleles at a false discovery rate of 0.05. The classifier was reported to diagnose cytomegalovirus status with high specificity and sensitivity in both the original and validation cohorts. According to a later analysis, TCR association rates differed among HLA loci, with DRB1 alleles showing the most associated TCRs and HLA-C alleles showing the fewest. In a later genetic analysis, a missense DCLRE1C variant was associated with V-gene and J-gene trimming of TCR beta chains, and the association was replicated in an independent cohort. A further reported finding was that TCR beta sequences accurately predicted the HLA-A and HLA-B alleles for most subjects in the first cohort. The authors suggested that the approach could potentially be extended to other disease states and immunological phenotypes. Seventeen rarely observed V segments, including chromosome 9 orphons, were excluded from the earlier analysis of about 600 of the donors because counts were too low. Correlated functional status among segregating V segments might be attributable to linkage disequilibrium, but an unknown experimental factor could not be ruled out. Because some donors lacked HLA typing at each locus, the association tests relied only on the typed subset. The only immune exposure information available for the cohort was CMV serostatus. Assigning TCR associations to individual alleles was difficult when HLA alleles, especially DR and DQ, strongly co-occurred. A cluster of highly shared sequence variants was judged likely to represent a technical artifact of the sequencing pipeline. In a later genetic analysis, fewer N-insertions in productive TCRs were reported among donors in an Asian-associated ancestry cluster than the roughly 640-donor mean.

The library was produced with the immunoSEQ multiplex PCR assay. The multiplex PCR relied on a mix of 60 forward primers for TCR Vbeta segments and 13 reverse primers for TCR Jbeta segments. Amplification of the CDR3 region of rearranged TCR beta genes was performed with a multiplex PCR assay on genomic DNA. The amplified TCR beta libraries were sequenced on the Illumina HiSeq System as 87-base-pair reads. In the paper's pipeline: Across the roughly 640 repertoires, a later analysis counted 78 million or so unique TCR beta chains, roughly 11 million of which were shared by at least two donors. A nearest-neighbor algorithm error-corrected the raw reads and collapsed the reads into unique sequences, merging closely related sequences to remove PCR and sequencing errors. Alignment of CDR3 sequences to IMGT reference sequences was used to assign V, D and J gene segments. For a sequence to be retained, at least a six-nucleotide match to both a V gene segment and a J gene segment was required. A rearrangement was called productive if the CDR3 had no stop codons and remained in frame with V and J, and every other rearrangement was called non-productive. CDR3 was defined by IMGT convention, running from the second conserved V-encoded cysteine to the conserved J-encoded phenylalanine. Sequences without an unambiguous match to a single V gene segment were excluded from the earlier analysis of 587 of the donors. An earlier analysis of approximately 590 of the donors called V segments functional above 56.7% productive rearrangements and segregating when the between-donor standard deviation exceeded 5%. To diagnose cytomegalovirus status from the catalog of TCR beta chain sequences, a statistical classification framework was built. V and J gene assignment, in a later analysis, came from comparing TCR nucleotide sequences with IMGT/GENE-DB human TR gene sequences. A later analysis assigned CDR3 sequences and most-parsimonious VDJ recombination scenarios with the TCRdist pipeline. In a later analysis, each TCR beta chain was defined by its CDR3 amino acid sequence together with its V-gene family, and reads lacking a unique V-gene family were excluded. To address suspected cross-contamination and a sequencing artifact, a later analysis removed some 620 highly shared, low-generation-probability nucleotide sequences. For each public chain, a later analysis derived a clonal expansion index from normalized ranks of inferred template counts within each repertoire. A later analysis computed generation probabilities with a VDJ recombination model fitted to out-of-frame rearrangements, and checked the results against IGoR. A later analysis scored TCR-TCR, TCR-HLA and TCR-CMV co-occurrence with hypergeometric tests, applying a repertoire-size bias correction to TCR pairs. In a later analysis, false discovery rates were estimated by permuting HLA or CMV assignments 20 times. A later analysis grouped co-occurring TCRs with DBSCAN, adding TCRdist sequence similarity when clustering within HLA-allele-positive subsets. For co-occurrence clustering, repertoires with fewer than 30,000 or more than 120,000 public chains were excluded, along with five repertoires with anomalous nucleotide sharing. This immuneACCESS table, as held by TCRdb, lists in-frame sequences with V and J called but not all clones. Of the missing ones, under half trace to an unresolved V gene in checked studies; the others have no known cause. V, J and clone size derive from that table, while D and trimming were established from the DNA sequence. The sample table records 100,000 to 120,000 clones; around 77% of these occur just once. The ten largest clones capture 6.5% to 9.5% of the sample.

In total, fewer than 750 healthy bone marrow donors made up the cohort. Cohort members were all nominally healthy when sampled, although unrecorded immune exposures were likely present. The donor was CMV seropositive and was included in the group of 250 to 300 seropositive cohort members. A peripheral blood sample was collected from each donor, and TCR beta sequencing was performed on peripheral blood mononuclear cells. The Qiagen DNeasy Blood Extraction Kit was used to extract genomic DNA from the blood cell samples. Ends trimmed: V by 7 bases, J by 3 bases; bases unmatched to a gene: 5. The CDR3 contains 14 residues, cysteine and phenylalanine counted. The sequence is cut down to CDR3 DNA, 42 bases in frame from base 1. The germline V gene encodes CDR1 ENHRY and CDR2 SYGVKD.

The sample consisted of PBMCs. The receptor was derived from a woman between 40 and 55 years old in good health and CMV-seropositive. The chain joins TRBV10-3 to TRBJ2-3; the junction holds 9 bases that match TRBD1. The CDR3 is CAITPGQGTDTQYF. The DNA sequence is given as TGTGCCATCACCCCGGGACAGGGAACAGATACGCAGTATTTT.